The 15 T cell receptor beta chains below come from one sample, sequenced in a study of shared clonotypes between healthy human individuals. TCRdb's table, derived via immunoSEQ multiplex PCR, lists solely in-frame clones and lacks some. The table lists a few million clones, 85% to 95% of them singletons. The source material was naive CD4+ T cells from PBMCs. Subset: CD45RA+ positively selected. These receptors came from a man aged 18 to 30 in good health. Some clones in this sample may be carry-over from other donors' samples.

The chain carries TRBV18 and TRBJ2-7; the D call may be TRBD1 or TRBD2 (6 bases each). The germline V and J ends were trimmed by 3 bases and 1 base, with 13 bases remaining between them. Looked up from germline, CDR1 is KGHSH and CDR2 is LQKENI. This CDR3 region has 15 residues. Here the CDR3 reads CASSPSGAASYEQYF. The CDR3 bases are TGTGCCAGCTCACCCTCGGGGGCGGCATCCTACGAGCAGTACTTC.

V usage is TRBV7-6 and J usage is TRBJ1-2; D is possibly TRBD1 (5 bases). V was pared by 1 base and J by 4 bases, with 28 bases between. This CDR3 has 20 amino acids. Germline CDR1 reads SGHVS; CDR2 reads FNYEAQ. The CDR3 DNA reads TGTGCCAGCAGCTTAGGGGTAACGTCGGACCCCGGAAGCGGGGGCTATGGCTACACCTTC. Translating it yields CASSLGVTSDPGSGGYGYTF. Full variable domain (rest looked up from reference TRBV7-6 and TRBJ1-2): GAGVSQSPRYKVTKRGQDVALRCDPISGHVSLYWYRQALGQGPEFLTYFNYEAQQDKSGLPNDRFSAERPEGSISTLTIQRTEQRDSAMYRCASSLGVTSDPGSGGYGYTFGSGTRLTVV.

In the case of this clone: Other nucleotide sequences in the sample specify the same CDR3. This chain joins TRBV10-3 and TRBJ1-1; D not certain. This CDR3 spans 13 amino acids. V was shortened by 5 bases and J by 0 bases, with 7 bases between the two germline ends. The germline V gene encodes CDR1 ENHRY and CDR2 SYGVKD. CDR3 region: CAISPDLNTEAFF. CDR3 bases: TGTGCCATCAGTCCTGACTTGAACACTGAAGCTTTCTTT.

The chain uses TRBV6-6 and TRBJ1-2, with 7 positions matching TRBD1. This CDR3 has 15 residues. Per the germline V gene, CDR1 is MNHNY and CDR2 is SVGAGI (reference sequence). Trimming cost V 5 bases and J 3 bases; bases outside gene matches: 9. The DNA for the CDR3 is TGTGCCAGCAGTACGACAGGGAATAGCGACTATGGCTACACCTTC. Translated, it gives CASSTTGNSDYGYTF.

Worth noting for this clone: Distinct nucleotide sequences in the sample also encode this CDR3. The gene calls are TRBV9 and TRBJ2-1; D may match TRBD1 or TRBD2 (7 bases each). The CDR3 has 15 amino acids. V lost 3 bases, J lost 1 base, and 11 bases lay in between. The germline CDR1 and CDR2 sequences are SGDLS and YYNGEE. The CDR3 loop reads CASSAQGGSYNEQFF. DNA of the CDR3: TGTGCCAGCAGCGCTCAGGGGGGGTCCTACAATGAGCAGTTCTTC.

The chain is built from TRBV28 and TRBJ2-3; 10 bases are a match to TRBD2. V lost 7 bases to trimming and J lost 2 bases; unmatched junction nucleotides: 12. This CDR3 region has 17 residues. Per the germline V gene, CDR1 is MDHEN and CDR2 is SYDVKM. CDR3 in DNA: TGTGCCAGCACTAGCGGGAGCTACCTTACTGACACAGATACGCAGTATTTT. Residues: CASTSGSYLTDTDTQYF.

The chain employs TRBV11-2 and TRBJ2-5; 7 nucleotides agree with TRBD2. The CDR3 contains 14 residues. In germline, CDR1 is SGHAT, CDR2 FQNNGV. V lost 4 bases to trimming and J lost 5 bases; unmatched junction nucleotides: 7. CDR3 sequence reads: CASSSKREGETQYF. The DNA of the CDR3 is TGTGCCAGCAGCTCCAAGCGGGAAGGGGAGACCCAGTACTTC. Based on the CDR3 plus reference TRBV11-2 and TRBJ2-5, the full variable domain is EAGVAQSPRYKIIEKRQSVAFWCNPISGHATLYWYQQILGQGPKLLIQFQNNGVVDDSQLPKDRFSAERLKGVDSTLKIQPAKLEDSAVYLCASSSKREGETQYFGPGTRLLVL.

The chain recombines TRBV9 with TRBJ2-5; 7 nucleotides agree with TRBD2. Per germline, CDR1 SGDLS and CDR2 YYNGEE. Trimming cost V 3 bases and J 2 bases; bases outside gene matches: 7. The CDR3 spans 15 residues. The CDR3 is CASSALGGIQETQYF. The CDR3 DNA reads TGTGCCAGCAGCGCCCTGGGGGGGATTCAAGAGACCCAGTACTTC.

The V gene is TRBV12-2, the J gene TRBJ2-5; TRBD2 is taken as the D call from the table, unchecked against the DNA. TRBV12-2 is an annotated pseudogene. The CDR3 contains 14 residues. CDR3 sequence reads: CARVEAGGQETQYF. CDR3 bases: TGTGCAAGAGTAGAAGCGGGAGGACAAGAGACCCAGTACTTC.

J is TRBJ2-2 and V is TRBV6-1, with 9 bases fitting TRBD1. CDR1 is MNHNS and CDR2 is SASEGT in the germline V gene. V lost 4 bases, J lost 10 bases, and 19 bases stayed unmatched. There are 18 residues in the CDR3. This CDR3 reads CASSAGQGGYYFFEELFF. The CDR3, as DNA: TGTGCCAGCAGTGCGGGACAGGGAGGCTACTACTTCTTCGAGGAGCTGTTTTTT.

The CDR3 coding sequence is TGTGCCAGTTCAATACCGGGGAATGAAAAACTGTTTTTT. Protein: CASSIPGNEKLFF. This chain uses TRBV7-2 with TRBJ1-4; D unclear. This CDR3 contains 13 residues. Trimming pared 9 bases from V and 5 bases from J, leaving 13 bases between. Germline-derived CDR1 and CDR2 are SGHTA and FQGNSA.

The chain combines TRBV28 with TRBJ1-2, with D possibly being TRBD1 (5 bases). Per the germline V gene, CDR1 is MDHEN and CDR2 is SYDVKM. This CDR3 spans 14 amino acids. Trimming took off 6 bases at V and 2 bases at J, with 13 bases between the two ends. CDR3 DNA sequence: TGTGCCAGCAGCCGGGGGGACCTAAACTATGGCTACACCTTC. Translated: CASSRGDLNYGYTF.

This clone was picked up a small number of times. The V gene is TRBV28, the J gene TRBJ1-2; D ambiguous. Looked up from germline, CDR1 is MDHEN and CDR2 is SYDVKM. This CDR3 is built from 13 residues. The germline V and J ends were trimmed by 10 bases and 4 bases, with 16 bases remaining between them. CDR3 in DNA: TGTGCCACCGAACCGCCCCAGCGCTATGGCTACACCTTC. This translates into CATEPPQRYGYTF.

The rearrangement links TRBV7-9 to TRBJ1-1; D gene uncertain. Looked up from germline, CDR1 is SEHNR and CDR2 is FQNEAQ (reference sequence). With 4 bases removed from V and 3 bases from J, the gap between germline ends came to 12 bases. The CDR3 runs 14 residues. The CDR3 DNA sequence: TGTGCCAGCAGCTCCAACGGACTGTACACTGAAGCTTTCTTT. Translation: CASSSNGLYTEAFF.

The chain recombines TRBV19 with TRBJ2-1; D is possibly TRBD1 or TRBD2 (5 bases each). This CDR3 contains 14 residues. Germline CDR1 reads LNHDA; CDR2 reads SQIVND (reference sequence). Trimming took off 6 bases at V and 3 bases at J, with 12 bases between the two ends. The CDR3: CASSLGVNYNEQFF. The CDR3 DNA sequence: TGTGCCAGTAGCTTGGGGGTTAACTACAATGAGCAGTTCTTC.